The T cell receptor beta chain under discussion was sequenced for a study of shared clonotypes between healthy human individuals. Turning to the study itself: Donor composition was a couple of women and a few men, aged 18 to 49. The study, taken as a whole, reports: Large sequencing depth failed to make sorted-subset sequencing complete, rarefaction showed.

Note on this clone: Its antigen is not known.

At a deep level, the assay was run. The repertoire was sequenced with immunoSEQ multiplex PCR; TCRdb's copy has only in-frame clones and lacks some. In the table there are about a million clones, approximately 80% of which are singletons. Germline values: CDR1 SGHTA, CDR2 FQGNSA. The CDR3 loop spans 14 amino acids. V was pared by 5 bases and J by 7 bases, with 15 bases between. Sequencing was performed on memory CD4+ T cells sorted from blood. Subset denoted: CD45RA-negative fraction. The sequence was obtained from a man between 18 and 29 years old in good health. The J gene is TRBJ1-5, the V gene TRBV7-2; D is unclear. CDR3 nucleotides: TGTGCCAGCAGCACCATCTCGGACGGCCAGCCCCAGCATTTT. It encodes CASSTISDGQPQHF.